This T cell receptor (beta chain) was retrieved from a study of early T cells in non-severe SARS-CoV-2 infection. Study as a whole: The input, bulk RNA from unsorted whole blood, was sequenced, and chains were unpaired.

The sample holds a few counts of this clonotype. Its antigen is currently unknown. V was clipped by 5 bases and J by 3 bases, with 19 bases between them. The CDR3 runs 16 residues. Findings and limits, study-wide: VDJdb matching favored anti-spike CD8 responses, missing private and CD4 specificities.

Individual cDNA molecules received unique molecular identifiers. TCRdb re-called the 5' RACE reads with MiXCR, one entry per CDR3 protein. The sample gives fewer than 30,000 distinct CDR3 sequences, around 5% of which show up once; over 0.9% is in the top ten. The chain employs TRBV12-3 or TRBV12-4 and TRBJ1-1; D perhaps matches TRBD1 (6 bases). This TCR came from an adult who was a healthcare worker with PCR-confirmed SARS-CoV-2 infection or an uninfected control (not recorded which). The specimen sequenced was whole blood. CDR3 nucleotides: TGTGCCAGCAGTAAGACAAGGGGGAAGAGCGACACTGAAGCTTTCTTT. This gives the protein CASSKTRGKSDTEAFF.